These T cell receptor beta chains were read from a single sample in a study of T cell changes during pregnancy in multiple sclerosis. Assay: immunoSEQ multiplex PCR; the TCRdb copy retains only in-frame clones and omits some. The sample consists of about 66,000 clones, roughly 91% of them appearing once. Specimen: CD8+ T cells from peripheral blood mononuclear cells, collected before pregnancy. The receptors were gathered from a female donor with multiple sclerosis, enrolled in a pregnancy study. Each CDR3 is given with its conserved first and last residue. A D gene is named only where the DNA matches it firmly. The listing skips clone size in some rows; elsewhere it reads once, few, many or a size class.

CDR3 protein	CDR3 DNA	V gene	J gene	D gene	clone size
CASHELGLVYNEQFF	TGTGCCAGCCACGAACTAGGATTGGTTTACAATGAGCAGTTCTTC	TRBV5-5	TRBJ2-1	.	once
CASSVLTSTNTEAFF	TGTGCCAGCAGCGTTTTGACATCGACCAACACTGAAGCTTTCTTT	TRBV9	TRBJ1-1	.	.
CASSHPLFSYEQYF	TGTGCCAGCAGCCATCCCTTATTTAGCTACGAGCAGTACTTC	TRBV14	TRBJ2-7	.	few
CASSLDGGGEETQYF	TGCGCCAGCAGCTTGGATGGCGGGGGAGAAGAGACCCAGTACTTC	TRBV5-1	TRBJ2-5	TRBD2	.
CASSSGGSQYF	TGTGCCAGCAGCTCCGGGGGGTCCCAGTACTTC	TRBV11-2	TRBJ2-5	TRBD2	.
CASSDRQGLEQFF	TGTGCCAGCAGCGACAGACAGGGATTAGAGCAGTTCTTC	TRBV7-6	TRBJ2-1	TRBD1	.
CASREVTTSYEQYF	TGTGCCAGCAGGGAGGTTACTACGTCCTACGAGCAGTACTTC	TRBV27	TRBJ2-7	.	.
CASSAGTSGTTYEQYF	TGTGCCAGCAGCGCCGGGACTAGCGGGACCACCTACGAGCAGTACTTC	TRBV13	TRBJ2-7	TRBD2	.
CASSHYGGTEAFF	TGTGCCAGCAGCCATTACGGGGGCACTGAAGCTTTCTTT	TRBV7-3	TRBJ1-1	.	.
CASSSASGSGYTF	TGTGCCAGCAGCTCAGCGTCAGGGTCTGGCTACACCTTC	TRBV7-9	TRBJ1-2	.	.
CASSAQALSSYEQYF	TGTGCCAGCAGTGCCCAGGCCTTGAGCTCCTACGAGCAGTACTTC	TRBV6-5	TRBJ2-7	.	.
CASSDNSGGNQPQHF	TGTGCCAGCAGTGATAATTCAGGGGGCAATCAGCCCCAGCATTTT	TRBV6-1	TRBJ1-5	.	.
CASSQTGRTYEQYF	TGTGCCAGCAGCCAAACTGGGAGGACCTACGAGCAGTACTTC	TRBV16	TRBJ2-7	.	.
CASTTSGGTYEQYF	TGTGCCAGCACCACTAGCGGGGGGACCTACGAGCAGTACTTC	TRBV6-5	TRBJ2-7	TRBD2	once
CASSVGSSGQGASNYGYTF	TGTGCCAGCAGCGTAGGTTCGTCGGGACAGGGTGCCTCTAACTATGGCTACACCTTC	TRBV9	TRBJ1-2	TRBD1	.
CASSLTLGSGVNNEQFF	TGTGCCAGCAGCTTAACTCTGGGTAGCGGTGTGAACAATGAGCAGTTCTTC	TRBV5-4	TRBJ2-1	.	.
CASSQTGTEQFF	TGTGCCAGCAGTCAAACAGGGACTGAGCAGTTCTTC	TRBV7-6	TRBJ2-1	.	.
CASSLGTTPNYGYTF	TGTGCCAGCAGCTTAGGGACAACCCCTAACTATGGCTACACCTTC	TRBV7-6	TRBJ1-2	.	.
CASSISASDGYTF	TGTGCCAGTAGTATATCGGCTAGTGATGGCTACACCTTC	TRBV19	TRBJ1-2	.	.
CASTSGSGEKLFF	TGTGCCAGCACAAGCGGGTCAGGGGAAAAACTGTTTTTT	TRBV2	TRBJ1-4	.	.
CASTLSGSSGNTIYF	TGTGCCAGTACGCTTAGTGGGAGCTCTGGAAACACCATATATTTT	TRBV19	TRBJ1-3	.	once
CASSLLDTGELFF	TGTGCCAGCAGCCTACTAGACACCGGGGAGCTGTTTTTT	TRBV6-1	TRBJ2-2	.	.
CASSFKWGGDYGYTF	TGTGCCAGCAGCTTTAAATGGGGGGGGGACTATGGCTACACCTTC	TRBV5-4	TRBJ1-2	.	.
CASSLGSTEAFF	TGTGCCAGCAGCTTGGGGAGCACTGAAGCTTTCTTT	TRBV5-6	TRBJ1-1	.	few
CATSDSLGNQPQHF	TGCGCCACCTCGGACAGTCTGGGCAATCAGCCCCAGCATTTT	TRBV10-2	TRBJ1-5	.	.
CASSSQGGVSQPQHF	TGTGCCAGCAGTTCACAGGGGGGGGTGTCTCAGCCCCAGCATTTT	TRBV27	TRBJ1-5	TRBD1	.
CASSGTSGGNYNEQFF	TGTGCCAGTAGCGGGACTAGCGGGGGCAACTACAATGAGCAGTTCTTC	TRBV19	TRBJ2-1	TRBD2	.
CASRWTGGTGELFF	TGCGCCAGCAGATGGACAGGGGGGACCGGGGAGCTGTTTTTT	TRBV5-1	TRBJ2-2	TRBD1	.
CASSRDSPNTGELFF	TGCGCCAGCAGTCGGGACAGCCCGAACACCGGAGAGCTGTTTTTT	TRBV10-2	TRBJ2-2	TRBD1	once
CAISESPPATALNEKLFF	TGTGCCATCAGTGAGTCGCCCCCGGCGACAGCCCTTAATGAAAAACTGTTTTTT	TRBV10-3	TRBJ1-4	.	.
CATSEGRGGSNQPQHF	TGTGCCACCAGCGAGGGTCGGGGGGGGAGCAATCAGCCCCAGCATTTT	TRBV15	TRBJ1-5	.	.
CASSANSGGNTGELFF	TGTGCCAGCAGCGCAAATAGCGGGGGAAACACCGGGGAGCTGTTTTTT	TRBV9	TRBJ2-2	TRBD2	.
CASSVEGSRDSYEQYF	TGTGCCAGCAGCGTAGAGGGCAGCCGGGACTCCTACGAGCAGTACTTC	TRBV9	TRBJ2-7	.	.
CASSIDRVNTEAFF	TGTGCCAGTAGTATTGACAGGGTGAACACTGAAGCTTTCTTT	TRBV19	TRBJ1-1	TRBD1	.
CASTRGGRGAQETQYF	TGTGCCAGCACCCGCGGGGGGCGGGGGGCACAAGAGACCCAGTACTTC	TRBV5-4	TRBJ2-5	TRBD2	.
CASLEVGGSYGYTF	TGTGCCAGCCTGGAGGTCGGGGGGAGCTATGGCTACACCTTC	TRBV5-4	TRBJ1-2	.	.
CASSRGGGGLHYNQPQHF	TGTGCCAGCAGCCGGGGGGGTGGTGGGCTTCATTACAATCAGCCCCAGCATTTT	TRBV5-8	TRBJ1-5	.	.
CASSLPPEGLAGDIQYF	TGTGCCAGCAGCTTACCTCCTGAAGGACTAGCTGGAGACATTCAGTACTTC	TRBV7-9	TRBJ2-4	TRBD2	once
CASSPGFTTGELFF	TGTGCCAGCAGTCCCGGGTTTACCACCGGGGAGCTGTTTTTT	TRBV27	TRBJ2-2	.	few
CASSPGGGYNEQFF	TGTGCCAGCAGTCCCGGGGGGGGTTACAATGAGCAGTTCTTC	TRBV5-5	TRBJ2-1	TRBD2	once
CASSLQGQFSYEQYF	TGTGCCAGCAGCTTACAGGGACAGTTCTCCTACGAGCAGTACTTC	TRBV7-8	TRBJ2-7	TRBD1	.
CASSEGTGAPYEQYF	TGTGCCAGCAGTGAGGGGACGGGAGCCCCCTACGAGCAGTACTTC	TRBV2	TRBJ2-7	.	.
CASSSTGATSDTQYF	TGTGCCAGCAGCTCGACAGGGGCAACGTCAGATACGCAGTATTTT	TRBV7-3	TRBJ2-3	TRBD1	.
CASSFGGGSPLHF	.	TRBV12-1	TRBJ1-6	.	.
CASSSQIPPWRNTEAFF	TGTGCCAGCAGTTCCCAGATCCCGCCCTGGAGAAACACTGAAGCTTTCTTT	TRBV27	TRBJ1-1	.	.
CASSWTGVEETQYF	TGTGCCAGCAGTTGGACAGGGGTTGAAGAGACCCAGTACTTC	TRBV6-6	TRBJ2-5	TRBD1	.
CASSLGTTAAGAFF	TGTGCCAGCAGTTTAGGTACGACAGCCGCCGGAGCTTTCTTT	TRBV13	TRBJ1-1	.	.